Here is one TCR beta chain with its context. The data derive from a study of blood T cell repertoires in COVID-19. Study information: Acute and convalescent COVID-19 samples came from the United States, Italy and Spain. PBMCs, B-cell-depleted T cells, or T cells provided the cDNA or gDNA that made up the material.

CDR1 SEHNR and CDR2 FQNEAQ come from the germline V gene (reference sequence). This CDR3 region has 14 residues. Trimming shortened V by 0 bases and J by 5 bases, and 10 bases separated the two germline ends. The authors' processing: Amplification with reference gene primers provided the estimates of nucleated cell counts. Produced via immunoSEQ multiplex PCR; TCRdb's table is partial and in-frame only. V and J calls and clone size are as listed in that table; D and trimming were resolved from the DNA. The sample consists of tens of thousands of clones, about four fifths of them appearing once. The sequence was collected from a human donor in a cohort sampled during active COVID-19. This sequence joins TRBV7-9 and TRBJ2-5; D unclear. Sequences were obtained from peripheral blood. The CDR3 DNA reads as TGTGCCAGCAGCTTAGCGCGGAGTTCGGAGACCCAGTACTTC. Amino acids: CASSLARSSETQYF.